Shown below are 21 T cell receptor beta chains from a single sample sequenced in a study of blood T cells in healthy people across ages. The second PCR ran roughly 6 to 11 cycles with a sample-barcoded 5' primer and J-beta primers. One entry per CDR3 protein, called by TCRdb with MiXCR from the 5' RACE reads. The table lists 1.5 million to 2 million distinct CDR3 sequences, roughly 30% of them singletons. The sample taken for sequencing was blood. Every receptor here comes from a woman between 25 and 40 years old in good health.

The chain uses TRBV7-3 and TRBJ2-1; D ambiguous. V was shortened by 4 bases and J by 5 bases, with 15 bases between the two germline ends. The CDR3 consists of 15 residues. Germline CDR1 is SGHTA and CDR2 is FQGTGA. This CDR3 reads CASSSRRYPDNEQFF. CDR3 nucleotides: TGTGCCAGCAGCTCCCGAAGGTATCCAGACAATGAGCAGTTCTTC.

This rearrangement joins TRBV5-1 to TRBJ2-5; weak D call: TRBD1 (6 bases). The CDR3 extends over 15 amino acids. In germline, CDR1 is SGHRS, CDR2 YFSETQ. V was clipped by 2 bases and J by 4 bases, with 15 bases between them. This chain's CDR3 is CASSFGQGMGETQYF. The CDR3 DNA reads as TGCGCCAGCAGCTTTGGGCAGGGGATGGGAGAGACCCAGTACTTC.

V gene TRBV7-9 combines with J gene TRBJ2-2, with 11 bases aligning to TRBD2. J gave up 2 bases and V 5 bases, and 7 bases lay outside the gene matches. In germline, CDR1 is SEHNR, CDR2 FQNEAQ (reference sequence). The CDR3 loop spans 17 amino acids. As DNA, the CDR3 is TGTGCCAGCAGCCACGGACTAGCGGGTACTAACACCGGGGAGCTGTTTTTT. Translated: CASSHGLAGTNTGELFF.

The table lists this clonotype with a few counts. The chain has TRBV13 and TRBJ2-4; D is possibly TRBD1 (5 bases). The better agreement between TRBJ2-7 and the DNA end casts doubt on the J call. Germline CDR1 is PRHDT and CDR2 is FYEKMQ (reference sequence). The CDR3 sequence is 14 residues long. The CDR3 DNA reads TGTGCCAGCAGCTTAGGGTCAGGGATCCACGAGCAGTACTTC. Protein: CASSLGSGIHEQYF.

V usage is TRBV25-1 and J usage is TRBJ2-5; a possible D gene is TRBD1 (6 bases). The V gene's germline CDR1 is MGHDK and CDR2 SYGVNS. Trimming left V 1 base short and J 11 bases short, with 17 bases between. The length of the CDR3 is 14 residues. The CDR3: CASSEFTSAGEQYF. The CDR3 DNA is TGTGCCAGCAGTGAATTTACCAGCGCAGGGGAGCAGTACTTC.

This clonotype has only a few counts. The chain combines TRBV5-1 with TRBJ1-4; tentative D call: TRBD1 (6 bases). Germline assignment: CDR1 SGHRS and CDR2 YFSETQ. V lost 5 bases, J lost 6 bases, and 14 bases lay in between. This CDR3 spans 14 amino acids. The CDR3 sequence is CASSEGDLDEKLFF. For the CDR3, the DNA is TGCGCCAGCAGTGAGGGGGACCTGGATGAAAAACTGTTTTTT. The complete variable domain, with remaining parts taken from reference TRBV5-1 and TRBJ1-4, reads KAGVTQTPRYLIKTRGQQVTLSCSPISGHRSVSWYQQTPGQGLQFLFEYFSETQRNKGNFPGRFSGRQFSNSRSEMNVSTLELGDSALYLCASSEGDLDEKLFFGSGTQLSVL.

This clonotype has only a few counts. The V gene is TRBV15, the J gene TRBJ2-3; 9 nucleotides agree with TRBD2. Germline V lookup: CDR1 LNHNV, CDR2 YYDKDF (reference sequence). The CDR3 covers 15 residues. J gave up 6 bases and V 3 bases, and 7 bases lay outside the gene matches. CDR3 bases: TGTGCCACCAGCAGGACTAGCGGTGAAGGGGATACGCAGTATTTT. Translation gives CATSRTSGEGDTQYF.

This clonotype was seen only once. The CDR3 DNA sequence: TGTGCCAGCAGTGTTACCGGGACCGTCGGGGAAAAACTGTTTTTT. Encoded protein: CASSVTGTVGEKLFF. The J gene is TRBJ1-4, the V gene TRBV2, with D perhaps TRBD1 (5 bases). Germline V CDR1 and CDR2: SNHLY, FYNNEI. The CDR3 is 15 residues long. Trimming cost V 4 bases and J 8 bases, with 17 bases left between them.

The chain carries TRBV29-1 and TRBJ2-1, with 10 bases matching TRBD2. Per the germline V gene, CDR1 is SQVTM and CDR2 is ANQGSEA. The CDR3 is 18 amino acids. V gave up 0 bases and J gave up 1 base; unmatched junction bases: 9. The CDR3 DNA sequence: TGCAGCGTTGAAGATCGGGGAAGCGGGAGGGCTTCCTACAATGAGCAGTTCTTC. It specifies CSVEDRGSGRASYNEQFF.

This clonotype was seen a handful of times. The chain combines TRBV24-1 with TRBJ1-2; 8 bases match TRBD1. V was clipped by 8 bases and J by 4 bases; unmatched bases: 14. CDR1 is KGHDR and CDR2 is SFDVKD in the germline V gene. The CDR3 runs 16 residues. CDR3 nucleotide sequence: TGTGCCACCAATCCGATTGGACAGGGTGAGGCCTATGGCTACACCTTC. Protein sequence: CATNPIGQGEAYGYTF.

The chain links TRBV18 to TRBJ1-1, with D unclear. Germline assignment: CDR1 KGHSH and CDR2 LQKENI. The CDR3 loop spans 13 amino acids. Trimming cost V 6 bases and J 4 bases, with 12 bases left between them. CDR3 region: CASSPTEGTEAFF. CDR3 nucleotide sequence: TGTGCCAGCTCCCCAACGGAGGGCACTGAAGCTTTCTTT.

The J gene is TRBJ1-1, the V gene TRBV18; D gene uncertain. Germline CDR1 KGHSH, CDR2 LQKENI. The CDR3 consists of 14 residues. Trimming stripped 5 bases from V and 1 base from J, with 11 bases between. This chain's CDR3 is CASSILPENTEAFF. The CDR3 bases are TGTGCCAGCTCAATTCTCCCAGAGAACACTGAAGCTTTCTTT.

There are many counts of this clonotype. J is TRBJ2-5 and V is TRBV9, with TRBD1 matching 8 bases. V lost 6 bases, J lost 2 bases, and 9 bases stayed unmatched. This CDR3 has 15 amino acids. CDR1 SGDLS and CDR2 YYNGEE come from the germline V gene. CDR3 protein: CASNPQGEMQETQYF. The CDR3 DNA reads as TGTGCCAGCAACCCACAGGGGGAGATGCAAGAGACCCAGTACTTC.

This sequence joins TRBV7-2 and TRBJ2-1; 9 bases align to TRBD2. V was clipped by 2 bases and J by 4 bases; unmatched bases: 6. Germline values: CDR1 SGHTA, CDR2 FQGNSA. CDR3 length: 16 residues. CDR3 in DNA: TGTGCCAGCAGCTTAATGGCGGGGGGGTGGTACAATGAGCAGTTCTTC. It yields the protein CASSLMAGGWYNEQFF.

This clonotype was detected a few times. The CDR3 reads CASRPRGQETQYF. In DNA, the CDR3 is TGTGCCAGCAGGCCAAGGGGGCAGGAGACCCAGTACTTC. The rearrangement links TRBV28 to TRBJ2-5, with TRBD1 matching over 7 bases. V shed 6 bases and J 5 bases; nucleotides not matched to a gene: 6. The CDR3 loop spans 13 amino acids. Per the germline V gene, CDR1 is MDHEN and CDR2 is SYDVKM.

The chain joins TRBV5-1 to TRBJ2-7, with D possibly being TRBD1 (6 bases). V gave up 1 base and J gave up 3 bases, with 11 bases separating them. Germline CDR1 reads SGHRS; CDR2 reads YFSETQ. CDR3 length: 14 residues. For the CDR3, the DNA is TGCGCCAGCAGCTTGTCAGGGGTCCTCTACGAGCAGTACTTC. This codes for CASSLSGVLYEQYF.

This clonotype was recorded a few times. V is TRBV4-3 and J is TRBJ2-2, with unresolved D. V was trimmed by 2 bases and J by 5 bases, leaving 9 bases between them. Germline V gives CDR1 LGHNA, CDR2 YSLEER. The CDR3 has 14 residues. For the CDR3, the DNA is TGCGCCAGCAGCCAAATTATTGAGACCGGGGAGCTGTTTTTT. Protein: CASSQIIETGELFF.

The chain couples TRBV29-1 to TRBJ1-3; D is undetermined. V was trimmed by 1 base and J by 4 bases, leaving 11 bases between them. Germline values: CDR1 SQVTM, CDR2 ANQGSEA. The CDR3 spans 14 residues. CDR3: CSVEGSRRGNTIYF. DNA of the CDR3: TGCAGCGTTGAAGGGAGCCGGAGGGGAAACACCATATATTTT.

The chain joins TRBV12-3 or TRBV12-4 to TRBJ2-1, with no clear D. Between the trimmed V and J ends, which lost 4 bases and 9 bases, there was a span of 16 bases. The CDR3 totals 14 residues. The CDR3 DNA reads as TGTGCCAGCAGTTCGGCCCCCGGGTTGGGTGAGCAGTTCTTC. Its translation is CASSSAPGLGEQFF.

CDR3 coding DNA: TGCAGTGCTAGAGACCCAACTAGCGGGACCGGCGGGGAGCTGTTTTTT. Residues: CSARDPTSGTGGELFF. The chain has TRBV20-1 and TRBJ2-2; 10 bases match TRBD2. V trimming: 0 bases; J trimming: 7 bases; junction bases outside the gene matches: 8. The CDR3 extends over 16 amino acids. In germline, CDR1 is DFQATT, CDR2 SNEGSKA (reference sequence).

The gene calls are TRBV7-2 and TRBJ2-3, with D tentatively TRBD1 (5 bases). The V end lost 6 bases, the J end lost 5 bases, and 9 bases lay between the germline ends. This CDR3 is 12 amino acids long. Looked up from germline, CDR1 is SGHTA and CDR2 is FQGNSA. CDR3 residues: CASRRQGDTQYF. The DNA for the CDR3 is TGTGCCAGCAGACGTCAGGGAGATACGCAGTATTTT.